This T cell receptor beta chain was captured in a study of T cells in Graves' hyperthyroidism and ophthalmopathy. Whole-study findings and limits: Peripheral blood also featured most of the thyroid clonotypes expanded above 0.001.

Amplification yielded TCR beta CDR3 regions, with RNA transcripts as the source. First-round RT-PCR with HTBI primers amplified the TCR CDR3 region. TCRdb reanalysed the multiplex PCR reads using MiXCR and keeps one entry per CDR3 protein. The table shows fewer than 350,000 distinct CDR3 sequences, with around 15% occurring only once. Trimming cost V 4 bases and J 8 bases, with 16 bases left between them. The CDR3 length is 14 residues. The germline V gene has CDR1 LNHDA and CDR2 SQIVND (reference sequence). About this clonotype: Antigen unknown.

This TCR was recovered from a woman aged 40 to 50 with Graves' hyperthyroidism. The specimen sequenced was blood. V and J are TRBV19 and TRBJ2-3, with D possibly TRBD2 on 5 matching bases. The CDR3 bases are TGTGCCAGTAGTACTTCTAGCAGGAGTTCTACGCAGTATTTT. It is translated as CASSTSSRSSTQYF.